A single TCR beta chain is shown here with its context. This specimen includes other DNA sequences encoding the same CDR3. The authors obtained over 95% purity in all sorted populations. This record belongs to a study of beta chain features in type 1 diabetes. Germline V gene lookup returns CDR1 SQVTM and CDR2 ANQGSEA. The CDR3 runs 15 residues. The germline V and J ends were trimmed by 4 bases and 4 bases, with 19 bases remaining between them. Expressed TCRB transcripts were sequenced because the isolated RNA had all been reverse transcribed beforehand. Deep immunoSEQ sequencing covered naive, central memory and regulatory T cell samples. Assay used: immunoSEQ multiplex PCR; TCRdb lists only in-frame clones, some missing. The table records about 160,000 clones, roughly 9.1% of them present only once.

This receptor was taken from a woman younger than 30 in good health. Input material: central memory CD4+ T cells from blood. This chain connects TRBV29-1 to TRBJ1-2; D is uncertain. The CDR3 spells CSVVVSGTGPYGYTF. CDR3 in DNA: TGCAGCGTTGTAGTCAGCGGCACCGGACCCTATGGCTACACCTTC. Full variable domain (rest looked up from reference TRBV29-1 and TRBJ1-2): SAVISQKPSRDICQRGTSLTIQCQVDSQVTMMFWYRQQPGQSLTLIATANQGSEATYESGFVIDKFPISRPNLTFSTLTVSNMSPEDSSIYLCSVVVSGTGPYGYTFGSGTRLTVV.